The 32 T cell receptor beta chains below were found in one sample sequenced in a study of T cell repertoires in cytomegalovirus infection. These receptors' antigens are unknown. TCRdb used MiXCR to reprocess the reads, holding one entry per CDR3 protein. The data hold about a million distinct CDR3 sequences, with 30% to 40% observed a single time. Here the sequenced sample was cultured CD8+ T cells from PBMCs, taken from culture after CMV antigen stimulation. These receptors came from a human donor in good health (CMV status not recorded). Some clones in this sample may be carry-over from other donors' samples.

This clonotype was found a few times. This chain connects TRBV6-5 to TRBJ2-3; 7 nucleotides line up with TRBD1. Per germline, CDR1 MNHEY and CDR2 SVGAGI. Trimming at V came to 5 bases and at J to 0 bases, leaving 8 bases not matched to a gene. The CDR3 is made up of 16 amino acids. For the CDR3, the DNA is TGTGCCAGCAGTAGGACAGGCACCACTAGCACAGATACGCAGTATTTT. Its protein is CASSRTGTTSTDTQYF.

V usage is TRBV7-2 and J usage is TRBJ1-1; no reliable D call. Trimming took off 5 bases at V and 5 bases at J, with 15 bases between the two ends. The CDR3 is 14 residues long. Germline CDR1 SGHTA, CDR2 FQGNSA. CDR3 loop: CASSPYVVATEAFF. As DNA, the CDR3 is TGTGCCAGCAGCCCGTATGTCGTGGCGACTGAAGCTTTCTTT.

This clonotype was seen only once. One junction end does not reproduce the germline sequence, and a read error may be involved. The genes are TRBV5-1 and TRBJ1-2; D is unclear. This CDR3 is 12 amino acids long. Germline loops: CDR1 SGHRS, CDR2 YFSETQ. CDR3: CVSSSTDYGYTF. CDR3 in DNA: TGCGTCAGCAGCTCTACGGACTATGGCTACACCTTC.

This clonotype occurred a few times. The gene calls are TRBV29-1 and TRBJ2-7; 10 nucleotides match TRBD1. This CDR3 is built from 19 residues. Looked up from germline, CDR1 is SQVTM and CDR2 is ANQGSEA. V shed 2 bases and J 3 bases; nucleotides not matched to a gene: 19. Here the CDR3 DNA reads TGCAGCGTTGAAATCACCGACTCCTCTCGGACAGGGGGTGGCTACGAGCAGTACGTC. It codes for CSVEITDSSRTGGGYEQYV.

This chain links TRBV7-9 with TRBJ1-2, with TRBD1 as a possible D gene (5 bases). The CDR3 spans 13 residues. The V and J ends lost 5 bases and 8 bases respectively, with 15 bases between them. Germline V gene sequence: CDR1 SEHNR, CDR2 FQNEAQ (reference sequence). The CDR3 region is CASSPRDWEGYTF. In nucleotides, the CDR3 is TGTGCCAGCAGCCCCCGGGACTGGGAAGGCTACACCTTC.

This clonotype has a handful of counts. The chain couples TRBV18 to TRBJ2-7; D uncertain. The V gene lost 6 bases and the J gene lost 2 bases, with 14 bases spanning the gap. The CDR3 covers 14 residues. The V gene's germline CDR1 is KGHSH and CDR2 LQKENI. CDR3 in amino acids: CASSPSAQAYEQYF. CDR3 nucleotide sequence: TGTGCCAGCTCCCCATCGGCTCAGGCCTACGAGCAGTACTTC.

At least ten counts were recorded for this clonotype. CDR3 DNA sequence: TGTGCCAGCAGTTTATCAGGGTTCTATGGCTACACCTTC. It is translated as CASSLSGFYGYTF. The J gene is TRBJ1-2, the V gene TRBV27, with D unresolved. CDR1 and CDR2 (germline): MNHEY, SMNVEV (reference sequence). This CDR3 region has 13 residues. V lost 0 bases and J lost 4, with 6 bases in between.

Turning to this clonotype: At one of its ends the junction is not consistent with the germline gene, which may arise from a read error. The chain links TRBV28 to TRBJ1-1; perhaps TRBD1 as D (5 bases). This CDR3 contains 14 residues. The germline gives CDR1 MDHEN, CDR2 SYDVKM. The CDR3 DNA sequence: TGTGCCAGCGGGAGTCGGGGTTGGGGGGTTGAACCTTTCTTT. Translating it yields CASGSRGWGVEPFF.

The chain is built from TRBV19 and TRBJ1-5, with TRBD1 matching 10 bases. Per germline, CDR1 LNHDA and CDR2 SQIVND (reference sequence). The V and J ends lost 6 bases and 2 bases, in that order; junction bases with no gene match: 4. The CDR3 consists of 15 residues. The CDR3: CASRTGTGGNQPQHF. CDR3 nucleotides: TGTGCCAGTAGGACCGGGACAGGGGGCAATCAGCCCCAGCATTTT.

This clonotype was counted only a few times. CDR3 DNA sequence: TGTGCCAGCAGAATGAGCCGGGACAGGGGGCTTCTGAACACTGAAGCTTTCTTT. Protein: CASRMSRDRGLLNTEAFF. The gene calls are TRBV27 and TRBJ1-1; 12 bases agree with TRBD1. The junction had 11 bases not matched to a gene; V was cut back by 6 bases and J by 0 bases. Germline V gene sequence: CDR1 MNHEY, CDR2 SMNVEV (reference sequence). The CDR3 has 18 amino acids.

This clonotype was recorded a few times. The CDR3 nucleotides read TGTGCCAGCAGTGACCTAGCGGGGGCCAACAATGAGCAGTTCTTC. It encodes CASSDLAGANNEQFF. The chain has TRBV2 and TRBJ2-1, with 10 nucleotides matching TRBD2. The trim removed 3 bases at V and 5 bases at J, leaving 4 bases unmatched. Per germline, CDR1 SNHLY and CDR2 FYNNEI. CDR3 length: 15 residues.

This clonotype has just a few counts. The J gene is TRBJ2-2, the V gene TRBV7-6; no definite D call. V lost 10 bases, J lost 4 bases, and 7 bases lay in between. This CDR3 region has 11 residues. Germline V gene sequence: CDR1 SGHVS, CDR2 FNYEAQ. The CDR3 is CAIAPTGELFF. The CDR3 nucleotides read TGTGCCATCGCCCCCACCGGGGAGCTGTTTTTT.

This chain uses TRBV23-1 with TRBJ1-2; D unresolved. TRBV23-1 is an ORF, and what it does is uncertain. Trimming stripped 0 bases from V and 5 bases from J, with 19 bases between. CDR3 length: 17 residues. The CDR3, as DNA: TGCGCCAGCAGTCAATCGGAGGACGGCTTGAAGACTTATGGCTACACCTTC. Amino acid sequence: CASSQSEDGLKTYGYTF.

The rearrangement joins TRBV28 to TRBJ2-1, with D perhaps matching TRBD1 (6 bases). The CDR3 is 15 amino acids. Looked up from germline, CDR1 is MDHEN and CDR2 is SYDVKM. V was clipped by 6 bases and J by 5 bases, with 17 bases between them. The CDR3, as DNA: TGTGCCAGCAGCCAAACCGGGACATATCACAATGAGCAGTTCTTC. Translated: CASSQTGTYHNEQFF.

The CDR3 protein is CASSISGWDEQFF. CDR3 sequence (DNA): TGTGCCAGTAGTATATCAGGTTGGGATGAGCAGTTCTTC. This chain uses TRBV19 with TRBJ2-1; D ambiguous. The germline V gene encodes CDR1 LNHDA and CDR2 SQIVND (reference sequence). CDR3 size: 13 residues. Trimming took off 2 bases at V and 8 bases at J, with 10 bases between the two ends.

The rearrangement uses TRBV15 and TRBJ1-2, with 8 nucleotides matching TRBD1. The CDR3 extends over 17 amino acids. J lost 1 base, V lost 2 bases, and 9 bases had no gene match. Germline V gene sequence: CDR1 LNHNV, CDR2 YYDKDF (reference sequence). In DNA form, the CDR3 reads TGTGCCACCAGCAGAATAACGACAGGGGAATATAACTATGGCTACACCTTC. Translated, it gives CATSRITTGEYNYGYTF.

This clonotype has a handful of counts. The rearrangement uses TRBV2 and TRBJ1-2, with D possibly being TRBD1 (5 bases). The V gene's germline CDR1 is SNHLY and CDR2 FYNNEI. Trimming pared 10 bases from V and 8 bases from J, leaving 17 bases between. CDR3 size: 12 residues. CDR3 in DNA: TGTGCCAACCCACCAGGAGGGGTCGGCTACACCTTC. It translates to CANPPGGVGYTF.

This clonotype was seen a few times. This rearrangement joins TRBV4-1 to TRBJ2-3; 11 nucleotides match TRBD2. This CDR3 comprises 16 residues. Germline V gene sequence: CDR1 MGHRA, CDR2 YSYEKL. Unmatched junction bases numbered 11, after V lost 3 bases and J lost 9 bases. Here the CDR3 DNA reads TGCGCCAGCAGCCACCTATTAGGGACTAGCGGAGTCACGCAGTATTTT. Residues: CASSHLLGTSGVTQYF.

On this clonotype: One end of the junction fails to match germline, which may point to a read error. The rearrangement links TRBV5-4 to TRBJ1-2; perhaps TRBD1 as D (5 bases). From germline, CDR1 is SGHNT and CDR2 YYREEE (reference sequence). This CDR3 contains 12 residues. The CDR3 DNA reads as TGTGCCAACAGCTGGGGGGACCCTGGCTACACCTTC. It translates to CANSWGDPGYTF. The entire variable domain, with the rest obtained from reference TRBV5-4 and TRBJ1-2, is as follows: ETGVTQSPTHLIKTRGQQVTLRCSSQSGHNTVSWYQQALGQGPQFIFQYYREEENGRGNFPPRFSGLQFPNYSSELNVNALELDDSALYLCANSWGDPGYTFGSGTRLTVV.

The genes are TRBV13 and TRBJ2-7; 7 bases are a match to TRBD2. This CDR3 comprises 16 residues. Looked up from germline, CDR1 is PRHDT and CDR2 is FYEKMQ (reference sequence). After removal of 5 bases from V and 0 bases from J, the junction contained 10 bases not matched to a gene. Here the CDR3 DNA reads TGTGCCAGCAGCACAGCGGGACTTGGGAGCTCCTACGAGCAGTACGTC. It is translated as CASSTAGLGSSYEQYV.

This clonotype was seen only once. Here the CDR3 DNA reads TGTGCCAGCAGTTACGGAACACCGCATTACAATGAGCAGTTCTTC. It specifies CASSYGTPHYNEQFF. The chain links TRBV6-1 to TRBJ2-1, with no clear D. V was trimmed by 5 bases and J by 4 bases, leaving 15 bases between them. The CDR3 length is 15 residues. The germline CDR1 and CDR2 sequences are MNHNS and SASEGT.

This clonotype has only a few counts. This sequence joins TRBV4-2 and TRBJ1-5; 9 nucleotides match TRBD1. With 0 bases clipped from V and 6 bases from J, the junction kept 3 bases outside the gene matches. Per germline, CDR1 LGHNA and CDR2 YNFKEQ. The CDR3 totals 15 residues. Here the CDR3 DNA reads TGTGCCAGCAGCCAAGAGGGACAGGGACTTCAGCCCCAGCATTTT. It yields the protein CASSQEGQGLQPQHF.

The CDR3 coding sequence is TGTGCCAGCAGTTTAGCGCCGGGACTCCTCGACTCCTACGAGCAGTACTTC. Translation: CASSLAPGLLDSYEQYF. The rearrangement joins TRBV12-3 or TRBV12-4 to TRBJ2-7; TRBD2 might be the D (6 bases). This CDR3 region has 17 residues. Trimming removed 0 bases from V and 0 bases from J, with 15 bases in between.

The chain uses TRBV28 and TRBJ1-1; D gene ambiguous. The CDR3 loop spans 16 amino acids. Germline CDR1 reads MDHEN; CDR2 reads SYDVKM. With 6 bases removed from V and 3 bases from J, the gap between germline ends came to 20 bases. CDR3 residues: CASSEWRVQWDTEAFF. The CDR3 DNA reads TGTGCCAGCAGCGAATGGAGGGTCCAATGGGACACTGAAGCTTTCTTT.

The rearrangement links TRBV29-1 to TRBJ2-2, with D possibly being TRBD1 (5 bases). The CDR3 extends over 14 amino acids. Trimming shortened V by 4 bases and J by 0 bases, and 9 bases separated the two germline ends. Germline lookup yields CDR1 SQVTM and CDR2 ANQGSEA. Written as DNA, the CDR3 is TGCAGCGTTGTTGGGGCTCCGAACACCGGGGAGCTGTTTTTT. This translates into CSVVGAPNTGELFF.

The V and J genes are TRBV19 and TRBJ2-1; D remains unclear. The V gene's germline CDR1 is LNHDA and CDR2 SQIVND (reference sequence). CDR3 length equals 13 residues. The V end was cut by 2 bases, the J end by 3 bases, with 5 bases between. The CDR3 here is CASSIIVYNEQFF. The DNA for the CDR3 is TGTGCCAGTAGTATAATTGTCTACAATGAGCAGTTCTTC.

The chain combines TRBV15 with TRBJ1-5, with 7 positions matching TRBD1. This CDR3 is built from 15 residues. The V segment lost 0 bases and the J segment 4 bases; nucleotides outside the gene matches: 3. Germline-derived CDR1 and CDR2 are LNHNV and YYDKDF (reference sequence). CDR3 in amino acids: CATSRDVGQNQPQHF. For the CDR3, the DNA is TGTGCCACCAGCAGAGATGTGGGACAGAATCAGCCCCAGCATTTT.

This chain joins TRBV7-6 and TRBJ2-7, with 10 bases fitting TRBD2. The germline V gene has CDR1 SGHVS and CDR2 FNYEAQ. The V segment lost 5 bases and the J segment 0 bases; nucleotides outside the gene matches: 10. CDR3 length: 17 residues. The CDR3 bases are TGTGCCAGCAGCGGAAGTGGGCTAGCGGGGGACTCCTACGAGCAGTACTTC. It translates to CASSGSGLAGDSYEQYF.

This clonotype has a handful of counts. The chain has TRBV27 and TRBJ1-1; weak D call: TRBD1 (5 bases). The CDR3 sequence is 14 residues long. Germline values: CDR1 MNHEY, CDR2 SMNVEV (reference sequence). The germline V and J ends were trimmed by 7 bases and 4 bases, with 16 bases remaining between them. The CDR3 bases are TGTGCCAGCAACCGTTCGCCAGGGACCACTGAAGCTTTCTTT. Its translation is CASNRSPGTTEAFF.

The rearrangement links TRBV10-3 to TRBJ2-6; possible D gene TRBD2, 5 bases. The CDR3 sequence is 18 residues long. Per the germline V gene, CDR1 is ENHRY and CDR2 is SYGVKD. Trimming pared 2 bases from V and 3 bases from J, leaving 17 bases between. The CDR3 coding sequence is TGTGCCATCAGTGAGAAACTAGTGTCCCGCGGTGGGGCCAACGTCCTGACTTTC. Its translation: CAISEKLVSRGGANVLTF.

Many counts were recorded for this clonotype. This sequence joins TRBV6-1 and TRBJ1-5, with 9 nucleotides matching TRBD1. With V trimmed by 8 bases and J by 0 bases, 20 bases remained unmatched. This CDR3 contains 20 residues. The germline gives CDR1 MNHNS, CDR2 SASEGT. The chain's CDR3 is CASGPKGQGPSSPSNQPQHF. The CDR3 nucleotides read TGTGCCAGCGGTCCAAAGGGACAGGGACCAAGTTCTCCTAGCAATCAGCCCCAGCATTTT.

The chain recombines TRBV19 with TRBJ1-2; no clear D. Germline V lookup: CDR1 LNHDA, CDR2 SQIVND (reference sequence). CDR3 length: 16 amino acids. V shed 5 bases and J shed 4 bases, with 20 bases lying between them. The DNA for the CDR3 is TGTGCCAGTAGTCTTCACCCTTCGGGTCGGACCTATGGCTACACCTTC. Protein sequence: CASSLHPSGRTYGYTF.